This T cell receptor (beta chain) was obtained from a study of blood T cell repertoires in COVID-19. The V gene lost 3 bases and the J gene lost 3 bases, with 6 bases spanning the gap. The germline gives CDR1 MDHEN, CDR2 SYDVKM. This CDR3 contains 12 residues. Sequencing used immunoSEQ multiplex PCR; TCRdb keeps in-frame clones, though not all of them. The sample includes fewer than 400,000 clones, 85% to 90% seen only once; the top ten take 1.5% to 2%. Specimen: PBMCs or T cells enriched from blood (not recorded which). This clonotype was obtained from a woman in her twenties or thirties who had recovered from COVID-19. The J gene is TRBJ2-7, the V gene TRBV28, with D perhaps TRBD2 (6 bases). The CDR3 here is CASSLGGYEQYF. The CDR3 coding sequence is TGTGCCAGCAGTTTGGGGGGCTACGAGCAGTACTTC.